The entry below gives a single TCR beta chain sequence along with its context. Its antigen remains undetermined. No much larger clonotype is one base removed from it; base qualities were not supplied. This entry is derived from a study of cytomegalovirus exposure and HLA in healthy donors (dated by TCRdb to about 2017). Looking at the study overall: In an earlier analysis of roughly 500 of the donors, 250 to 350 Gb of sequence data and 90 million to 120 million unique TCR beta sequences from approximately 180 million T cells were reported. Genome-wide SNP genotypes for about 65% of the roughly 670 donors were used in a later genetic analysis, which treated that subset as a discovery cohort. High-throughput TCR immunosequencing, statistical association of individual TCRs with disease status, and machine learning were combined to predict cytomegalovirus infection status. On average, roughly 200,000 unique TCR beta nucleotide sequences were sequenced per donor among 300 to 500 genotyped donors of the cohort, with roughly 18% of those sequences being non-productive. Class I and class II HLA loci were covered by the typing at four-digit resolution. Along with the approximately 620-subject first cohort, a separate validation cohort of over 90 different subjects was used. The study aimed to test whether cataloging public T cell receptors could reveal signatures of past pathogen exposure. Four to six DR-DQ haplotypes were handled as single units for association and clustering, since linkage in the cohort was strong. Donor age, sex, ethnicity and CMV serostatus were compiled together with the repertoire data. The study profiled the T cell repertoires of fewer than 850 subjects by immunosequencing and related them to cytomegalovirus serostatus. Around 300 gigabases of sequencing data and approximately 85 million unique TCR sequences were included in an early release covering about 700 HLA-typed donors. Of the roughly 400 genotyped donors, approximately 81% were placed in the genetic ancestry cluster associated with self-reported Caucasian donors. The number of typed donors differed by locus: roughly 629-640 for A, B, C, DRB1 and DQB1; some 540 for DQA1; 606 for DPA1; and some 450 for DPB1. To decide whether each TCR beta V gene segment behaved as functional or pseudogenic, an earlier analysis of some 580 of the donors relied on high-throughput TCR beta sequencing. In a later analysis, previously published TCR beta repertoires from 550 to 750 donors were re-analyzed and high-resolution HLA genotyping was added so that TCR occurrence patterns could be studied. Rather than drawing on any new phenotypic data, the later analysis identified candidate immune exposures from TCR beta sequences and the way those sequences occurred across donors. Every discovery cohort repertoire had been produced on one sequencing platform. Results the study describes overall, beyond this receptor: A further reported finding was that TCR beta sequences accurately predicted the HLA-A and HLA-B alleles for most subjects in the first cohort. When HLA alleles, especially DR and DQ, strongly co-occurred, TCR associations were difficult to assign to individual alleles. In a later analysis, TCR association rates were found to vary across HLA loci, with the most associated TCRs seen for DRB1 alleles and the fewest for HLA-C alleles. Because counts were too low, roughly 16 rarely observed V segments, including chromosome 9 orphons, were left out of the earlier analysis of about 620 of the donors. Compared with the 666-donor mean, donors in an Asian-associated ancestry cluster had fewer N-insertions in productive TCRs, according to a later genetic analysis. In a later analysis, HLA-associated TCR beta chains were found to be more clonally expanded and to have lower generation probabilities than equally common non-associated chains. A cluster of highly shared sequence variants was judged likely to be a technical artifact of the sequencing pipeline. Because HLA typing was unavailable for some donors at each locus, only the typed subset was used in association tests. Most TCR sequences were seen in very few donors, while some public TCRs were found in many individuals. In vitro tests confirmed that a few of the cytomegalovirus-associated TCR beta chains recognize cytomegalovirus antigens. A total of roughly 160 TCR beta chains were listed by the study as associated with cytomegalovirus. In an earlier analysis of a few hundred of the donors, most TCR beta V segments were observed in productive rearrangements about 87% or about 30% of the time, broadly matching IMGT annotations. Presence/absence analyses assumed roughly uniform sequencing depth across donors, an assumption that may not hold. A later analysis reported that several top co-occurrence clusters appeared linked to parvovirus B19, influenza, CMV and Epstein-Barr virus. This cohort had only TCR beta chains sequenced, and the lack of alpha or paired-chain data limited which features could be detected. For the cohort, immune exposure information was limited to CMV serostatus. According to a later analysis, most CMV-associated TCR beta chains appeared to be HLA-restricted, and the HLA associations seemed to be driven largely by CMV exposure. The classifier was reported to diagnose cytomegalovirus status with high specificity and sensitivity in both the original and validation cohorts. According to the authors, the approach could potentially be generalized to other disease states and immunological phenotypes. Correlated functional status among segregating V segments might be attributable to linkage disequilibrium, but an unknown experimental factor could not be ruled out. A later genetic analysis associated a missense DCLRE1C variant with V-gene and J-gene trimming of TCR beta chains, and an independent cohort replicated the association. In a later analysis, 15,000 to 20,000 TCR beta sequences were associated with specific HLA alleles at a false discovery rate of 0.05.

The library came from the immunoSEQ multiplex PCR assay. For the multiplex PCR, a mixture combining 60 forward primers for TCR Vbeta segments and 13 reverse primers for TCR Jbeta segments was used. A multiplex PCR assay on genomic DNA amplified the CDR3 region of rearranged TCR beta genes. The Illumina HiSeq System was used to sequence the amplified TCR beta libraries as 87-base-pair reads. In the authors' own workflow: Across the 500 to 850 repertoires, a later analysis counted about 81 million unique TCR beta chains, around 11 million of which were shared by at least two donors. Raw reads were error-corrected and collapsed into unique sequences with a nearest-neighbor algorithm that merged closely related sequences to remove PCR and sequencing errors. To assign V, D and J gene segments, CDR3 sequences were aligned to IMGT reference sequences. Each retained sequence needed at least a six-nucleotide match to both a V gene segment and a J gene segment. Rearrangements were called productive when the CDR3 lacked stop codons and stayed in frame with V and J; all others were non-productive. Following IMGT convention, CDR3 was defined as the stretch from the second conserved V-encoded cysteine up to the conserved J-encoded phenylalanine. In an earlier analysis of around 540 of the donors, sequences lacking an unambiguous match to a single V gene segment were excluded. In an earlier analysis of around 590 of the donors, a V segment was called functional when productive rearrangements were above 56.7%, and segregating when the standard deviation between donors exceeded 5%. A statistical classification framework was developed to diagnose cytomegalovirus status using the catalog of TCR beta chain sequences. A later analysis assigned V and J genes by comparing TCR nucleotide sequences with IMGT/GENE-DB human TR gene sequences. In a later analysis, CDR3 sequences and most-parsimonious VDJ recombination scenarios were assigned using the TCRdist pipeline. A later analysis defined each TCR beta chain by its CDR3 amino acid sequence plus V-gene family, and excluded reads lacking a unique V-gene family. In a later analysis, 500 to 650 highly shared, low-generation-probability nucleotide sequences were removed to address suspected cross-contamination and a sequencing artifact. A later analysis calculated a clonal expansion index for each public chain from normalized within-repertoire ranks of inferred template counts. In a later analysis, generation probabilities were computed with a VDJ recombination model fitted to out-of-frame rearrangements, and the resulting probabilities were checked against IGoR. A later analysis scored TCR-TCR, TCR-HLA and TCR-CMV co-occurrence with hypergeometric tests, applying a repertoire-size bias correction to TCR pairs. To estimate false discovery rates, a later analysis permuted the HLA or CMV assignments 20 times. A later analysis grouped co-occurring TCRs with DBSCAN, adding TCRdist sequence similarity when clustering within HLA-allele-positive subsets. Co-occurrence clustering excluded repertoires with fewer than 30,000 or more than 120,000 public chains, plus five with anomalous nucleotide sharing. Held by TCRdb, this immuneACCESS table contains in-frame sequences only and omits some clones. Under half of the omission traces to an unresolved V gene where checked; the cause of the rest is unknown. D and trimming come from the DNA, and the V and J calls and clone size come from that table. Present in this sample are 95,000 to 150,000 clones, roughly 80% of which were seen just once. In total, the top ten clones hold approximately 30% of the sample.

The cohort was made up of approximately 700 healthy bone marrow donors. All cohort members were sampled while nominally healthy, although unrecorded immune exposures were likely present. The donor was CMV seropositive and belonged to the group of some 290 seropositive cohort members. Every donor gave a peripheral blood sample, and the peripheral blood mononuclear cells from that sample were used for TCR beta sequencing. The Qiagen DNeasy Blood Extraction Kit was used to extract genomic DNA from the blood cell samples. The receptor was derived from a man between 60 and 75 years old in good health and CMV-seropositive. Sequencing was carried out using PBMCs.

The DNA sequence is TGTGCCAGCAGCTTACGACAGCCCAATCAGCCCCAGCATTTT. Its coded protein is CASSLRQPNQPQHF. Recombination connected TRBV7-2 to TRBJ1-5; TRBD1 could be the D gene, as 5 bases match. V lost 2 bases and J lost 3 bases; the stretch between them is 8 bases long. Measured from the cysteine to the phenylalanine, the CDR3 is 14 residues long. The DNA shown is the 42-base CDR3, in frame from base 1. CDR1 and CDR2 are drawn from the germline V gene: SGHTA, FQGNSA.